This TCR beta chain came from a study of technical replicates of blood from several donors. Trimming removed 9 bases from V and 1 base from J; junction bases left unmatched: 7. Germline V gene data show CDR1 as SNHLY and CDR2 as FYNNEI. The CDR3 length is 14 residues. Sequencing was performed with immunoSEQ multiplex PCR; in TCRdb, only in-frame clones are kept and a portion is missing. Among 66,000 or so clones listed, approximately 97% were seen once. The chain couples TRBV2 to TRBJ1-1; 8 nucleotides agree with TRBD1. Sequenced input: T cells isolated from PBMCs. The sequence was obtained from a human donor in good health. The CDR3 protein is CARARDRGNTEAFF. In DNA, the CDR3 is TGTGCCAGAGCAAGAGACAGGGGGAACACTGAAGCTTTCTTT.